Presented here are 29 T cell receptor beta chains from one specimen sequenced in a study of cytomegalovirus exposure and HLA in healthy donors. In the PCR, 60 Vbeta and 13 Jbeta primers were used. Generated by immunoSEQ multiplex PCR, the TCRdb table keeps only in-frame clones and is missing some. The sample includes some 110,000 clones, roughly 12% of them seen just once. The source material was PBMCs. The receptor set was obtained from a man aged 40-50 years in good health and CMV-seropositive.

V is TRBV7-9 and J is TRBJ2-2; 7 bases map to TRBD2. The germline CDR1 and CDR2 sequences are SEHNR and FQNEAQ (reference sequence). Trimming cost V 5 bases and J 6 bases; bases outside gene matches: 9. This CDR3 spans 15 amino acids. CDR3 nucleotide sequence: TGTGCCAGCAGCCGGGATGTAGCGGGCGCCGGGGAGCTGTTTTTT. Its protein product is CASSRDVAGAGELFF.

This clone was counted a few times. This chain links TRBV2 with TRBJ1-5; D gene unclear. Germline CDR1 reads SNHLY; CDR2 reads FYNNEI. CDR3 length: 13 residues. V shed 6 bases and J shed 5 bases, with 11 bases lying between them. The CDR3 region has the DNA TGTGCCAGCAGGGTATTCAGTGATCAGCCCCAGCATTTT. Translation: CASRVFSDQPQHF.

This chain connects TRBV5-1 to TRBJ2-7; 9 bases are a match to TRBD2. This CDR3 is 14 amino acids long. The J segment lost 7 bases and the V segment lost 4 bases, leaving 9 bases of the junction unmatched. Germline lookup yields CDR1 SGHRS and CDR2 YFSETQ. CDR3 in amino acids: CASSLASGTGEQYF. CDR3 bases: TGCGCCAGCAGCCTGGCTAGCGGGACCGGAGAGCAGTACTTC.

This clone turned up a few times. This chain links TRBV5-1 with TRBJ2-4; D might be TRBD1 (5 bases). The germline CDR1 and CDR2 sequences are SGHRS and YFSETQ. Trimming stripped 0 bases from V and 5 bases from J, with 12 bases between. CDR3 length equals 15 residues. The CDR3, as DNA: TGCGCCAGCAGCTTGGATCAGGGAACCCAAAACATTCAGTACTTC. Encoded protein: CASSLDQGTQNIQYF.

In its sample, this clone was seen a few times. The CDR3 ends on some other residue instead of the conserved phenylalanine or tryptophan, so this is likely a read error. The DNA is left out, because the CDR3 cannot be placed on it with certainty; the CDR3 is given as TCRdb lists it. CDR3 sequence reads: CASRPEGQGNEKMFL. This sequence joins TRBV6-1 and TRBJ1-4. The CDR3 numbers 15 amino acids, ends counted. CDR1 and CDR2 (germline): MNHNS, SASEGT.

CDR3 sequence reads: CASRPGQEYEQYF. The CDR3 DNA is TGTGCCAGCAGACCTGGACAGGAGTACGAGCAGTACTTC. J is TRBJ2-7 and V is TRBV28, with TRBD1 matching over 7 bases. This CDR3 has 13 amino acids. The V and J ends lost 6 bases and 4 bases, in that order; junction bases with no gene match: 6. CDR1 and CDR2 (germline): MDHEN, SYDVKM.

The CDR3 nucleotides read TGTGCCAGTAGTATAAGGACAGGGACTGAAGCTTTCTTT. Translation: CASSIRTGTEAFF. The chain recombines TRBV19 with TRBJ1-1; TRBD1 matches at 8 bases. Germline loops: CDR1 LNHDA, CDR2 SQIVND (reference sequence). V was pared by 2 bases and J by 5 bases, with 1 base of the junction left unmatched. The CDR3 runs to 13 residues. The full variable domain, with the rest looked up from reference TRBV19 and TRBJ1-1, is DGGITQSPKYLFRKEGQNVTLSCEQNLNHDAMYWYRQDPGQGLRLIYYSQIVNDFQKGDIAEGYSVSREKKESFPLTVTSAQKNPTAFYLCASSIRTGTEAFFGQGTRLTVV.

V and J are TRBV27 and TRBJ1-1, with 10 bases identical to TRBD1. The CDR3 has 14 amino acids. The V gene's germline CDR1 is MNHEY and CDR2 SMNVEV (reference sequence). The trim removed 9 bases at V and 10 bases at J, leaving 14 bases unmatched. The CDR3 loop reads CASTPGQGFGGAFF. CDR3 DNA: TGTGCCAGTACCCCGGGACAGGGGTTCGGGGGAGCTTTCTTT.

V gene TRBV6-1 combines with J gene TRBJ1-2, with 8 bases matching TRBD1. Trimming removed 7 bases from V and 2 bases from J; junction bases left unmatched: 9. This CDR3 is built from 15 residues. CDR1 and CDR2 (germline): MNHNS, SASEGT. The CDR3 nucleotides read TGTGCCAGCACCAAGACAGGGGTCGGCAACTATGGCTACACCTTC. This translates into CASTKTGVGNYGYTF.

This clone came up a few times. The V and J genes are TRBV6-1 and TRBJ1-5, with 7 nucleotides matching TRBD1. This CDR3 comprises 14 residues. After removal of 1 base from V and 4 bases from J, the junction contained 1 base not matched to a gene. CDR1 and CDR2 from the germline V gene are MNHNS and SASEGT. The CDR3, as DNA: TGTGCCAGCAGTGAAGGACAGGGAAATCAGCCCCAGCATTTT. Protein product: CASSEGQGNQPQHF.

The chain has TRBV19 and TRBJ2-1; 10 positions agree with TRBD1. The V segment lost 2 bases and the J segment 2 bases; nucleotides outside the gene matches: 3. Looked up from germline, CDR1 is LNHDA and CDR2 is SQIVND (reference sequence). This CDR3 has 16 residues. The chain's CDR3 is CASSITGQGAYNEQFF. CDR3 sequence (DNA): TGTGCCAGTAGTATAACAGGACAGGGGGCCTACAATGAGCAGTTCTTC.

This clone was seen more than once but under ten times. The chain has TRBV4-3 and TRBJ2-3; D may be TRBD2 (6 bases). Germline loops: CDR1 LGHNA, CDR2 YSLEER. The germline V and J ends were trimmed by 4 bases and 14 bases, with 22 bases remaining between them. The CDR3 extends over 14 amino acids. The CDR3 nucleotides read TGCGCCAGCAGCCCCGCCCGAGGGCGGGACTCCTCGTATTTT. Translated, it gives CASSPARGRDSSYF.

The J gene is TRBJ2-1, the V gene TRBV11-2; 10 nucleotides line up with TRBD2. V was pared by 5 bases and J by 5 bases, with 3 bases of the junction left unmatched. The CDR3 is 14 residues long. CDR1 is SGHAT, CDR2 FQNNGV, per germline. The chain's CDR3 is CASSRTSGDNEQFF. The CDR3 DNA sequence: TGTGCCAGCAGCCGGACTAGCGGAGACAATGAGCAGTTCTTC.

The rearrangement links TRBV5-1 to TRBJ1-1, with D unclear. The CDR3 loop spans 13 amino acids. Germline V gene sequence: CDR1 SGHRS, CDR2 YFSETQ. The V end was cut by 4 bases, the J end by 5 bases, with 12 bases between. The CDR3 sequence is CASSAFLRTEAFF. The CDR3 DNA sequence: TGCGCCAGCAGCGCCTTTCTACGGACTGAAGCTTTCTTT.

This clone has a handful of counts. V and J are TRBV5-1 and TRBJ1-2, with a possible D match to TRBD1 (5 bases). CDR1 is SGHRS, CDR2 YFSETQ, per germline. V was clipped by 4 bases and J by 2 bases, with 12 bases between them. The CDR3 is 14 residues long. The CDR3, as DNA: TGCGCCAGCAGCGCCGGGGGGGGGAACTATGGCTACACCTTC. It specifies CASSAGGGNYGYTF.

The CDR3 spells CASSTYGGLTDTQYF. Written as DNA, the CDR3 is TGTGCCAGTAGCACTTATGGCGGCCTCACAGATACGCAGTATTTT. This chain joins TRBV19 and TRBJ2-3; no firm D call. Germline V CDR1 and CDR2: LNHDA, SQIVND (reference sequence). The CDR3 has 15 amino acids. V gave up 6 bases and J gave up 2 bases, with 15 bases separating them.

V and J are TRBV18 and TRBJ2-1, with a tentative D call TRBD2 (5 bases). The germline V gene has CDR1 KGHSH and CDR2 LQKENI. The CDR3 sequence is 15 residues long. V shed 1 base and J shed 7 bases, with 14 bases lying between them. The CDR3 region has the DNA TGTGCCAGCTCACCACTGGTTGAGGGAGTTAATGAGCAGTTCTTC. It encodes CASSPLVEGVNEQFF. The full variable domain, completed using reference TRBV18 and TRBJ2-1, is NAGVMQNPRHLVRRRGQEARLRCSPMKGHSHVYWYRQLPEEGLKFMVYLQKENIIDESGMPKERFSAEFPKEGPSILRIQQVVRGDSAAYFCASSPLVEGVNEQFFGPGTRLTVL.

V is TRBV28 and J is TRBJ2-7; D call uncertain. Germline V lookup: CDR1 MDHEN, CDR2 SYDVKM. The V and J ends lost 6 bases and 9 bases respectively, with 12 bases between them. This CDR3 is 11 amino acids long. Written as DNA, the CDR3 is TGTGCCAGCAGGGATCCGAGAGGGCAGTACTTC. Translation: CASRDPRGQYF.

The V and J genes are TRBV25-1 and TRBJ1-1; 8 nucleotides agree with TRBD1. Per the germline V gene, CDR1 is MGHDK and CDR2 is SYGVNS. The CDR3 has 16 residues. Unmatched junction bases numbered 6, after V lost 2 bases and J lost 1 base. This CDR3 is CASSEGKGQENTEAFF. CDR3 nucleotide sequence: TGTGCCAGCAGTGAAGGAAAGGGACAGGAGAACACTGAAGCTTTCTTT. The complete variable domain, with remaining parts taken from reference TRBV25-1 and TRBJ1-1, reads EADIYQTPRYLVIGTGKKITLECSQTMGHDKMYWYQQDPGMELHLIHYSYGVNSTEKGDLSSESTVSRIRTEHFPLTLESARPSHTSQYLCASSEGKGQENTEAFFGQGTRLTVV.

This clone has more than one count but fewer than ten. The CDR3 spells CASSAGQEAFF. The CDR3, as DNA: TGTGCCAGCAGTGCGGGACAGGAAGCTTTCTTT. The V and J genes are TRBV6-5 and TRBJ1-1; 7 nucleotides match TRBD1. The J segment lost 8 bases and the V segment lost 5 bases, leaving 2 bases of the junction unmatched. Germline-derived CDR1 and CDR2 are MNHEY and SVGAGI. The CDR3 length is 11 residues.

J is TRBJ2-5 and V is TRBV7-8; 9 bases agree with TRBD1. From germline, CDR1 is SGHVS and CDR2 FQNEAQ. V lost 5 bases, J lost 1 base, and 5 bases stayed unmatched. The CDR3 consists of 15 residues. In DNA, the CDR3 is TGTGCCAGCAGCGCACGGGACAGGGCCCAAGAGACCCAGTACTTC. Translating gives CASSARDRAQETQYF.

The V call is TRBV6-6, the J call TRBJ2-3; D uncertain. This CDR3 has 13 residues. Deletions cut 4 bases from V and 2 bases from J, with 7 bases between. In germline, CDR1 is MNHNY, CDR2 SVGAGI (reference sequence). The CDR3 protein is CASSSTTTDTQYF. CDR3 coding DNA: TGTGCCAGCAGTTCAACTACCACAGATACGCAGTATTTT.

This clone has more than one count but fewer than ten. The rearrangement joins TRBV2 to TRBJ1-1; 9 bases align to TRBD1. Germline lookup yields CDR1 SNHLY and CDR2 FYNNEI. The ends lost 5 bases at V and 10 bases at J; junction bases unmatched: 8. CDR3 size: 13 residues. In DNA form, the CDR3 reads TGTGCCAGCAGTTCATACAGGGGGCCCGGAGCTTTCTTT. This encodes CASSSYRGPGAFF.

The chain joins TRBV9 to TRBJ2-6; no clear D gene. V was pared by 1 base and J by 0 bases, with 5 bases between. This CDR3 is built from 15 residues. Germline CDR1 and CDR2: SGDLS and YYNGEE. DNA of the CDR3: TGTGCCAGCAGCGTAAAGAGCTCTGGGGCCAACGTCCTGACTTTC. Its protein product is CASSVKSSGANVLTF.

The rearrangement joins TRBV4-1 to TRBJ2-7, with 7 bases lining up with TRBD2. The V and J ends lost 1 base and 3 bases, in that order; junction bases with no gene match: 3. The CDR3 consists of 14 residues. Germline assignment: CDR1 MGHRA and CDR2 YSYEKL. CDR3 nucleotide sequence: TGCGCCAGCAGCCAAGTTGGGACTATCTACGAGCAGTACTTC. Protein product: CASSQVGTIYEQYF.

This clone was found a few times. Given a far larger clone just one base away, this is likely a sequencing read error. This CDR3 is also generated by other DNA sequences in the sample. This chain links TRBV7-9 with TRBJ2-1; no clear D. The CDR3 consists of 11 residues. CDR1 is SEHNR, CDR2 FQNEAQ, per germline (reference sequence). Here the CDR3 reads CASRLPNEQFF. The CDR3 bases are TGTGCCAGCCGCTTACCTAATGAGCAGTTCTTC.

V usage is TRBV7-2 and J usage is TRBJ2-5; 8 positions agree with TRBD1. The J call may be mistaken, given a closer DNA end match to TRBJ2-7. This CDR3 is built from 12 residues. Per germline, CDR1 SGHTA and CDR2 FQGNSA. In DNA, the CDR3 is TGTGCCAGCAGCGTACAGGGGGACGAGCAGTACTTC. Its translation is CASSVQGDEQYF.

This rearrangement joins TRBV7-9 to TRBJ2-1; TRBD2 agrees at 10 bases. Germline trimming cut 6 bases from V and 5 bases from J; bases unmatched to any gene: 4. CDR3 length equals 14 residues. Per the germline V gene, CDR1 is SEHNR and CDR2 is FQNEAQ (reference sequence). The CDR3 region is CASSSSGRNNEQFF. DNA of the CDR3: TGTGCCAGCAGTTCTAGCGGGAGAAACAATGAGCAGTTCTTC. Filled out from reference TRBV7-9 and TRBJ2-1, the complete variable domain reads DTGVSQNPRHKITKRGQNVTFRCDPISEHNRLYWYRQTLGQGPEFLTYFQNEAQLEKSRLLSDRFSAERPKGSFSTLEIQRTEQGDSAMYLCASSSSGRNNEQFFGPGTRLTVL.

This clone appeared a few times. The chain carries TRBV18 and TRBJ1-1; a weak D match, TRBD1 (5 bases). V shed 3 bases and J shed 6 bases, with 14 bases lying between them. Germline V gives CDR1 KGHSH, CDR2 LQKENI. The CDR3 length is 14 residues. CDR3 amino acids: CASSPSNGGAEAFF. CDR3 sequence (DNA): TGTGCCAGCTCACCTTCCAACGGGGGAGCTGAAGCTTTCTTT.